This TCR beta chain was sequenced during a study of blood T cell repertoires in COVID-19. The overall study: Some COVID-19 samples were acute and others convalescent; all came from the United States, Italy and Spain.

Germline V gene sequence: CDR1 SGHAT, CDR2 FQNNGV. This CDR3 has 16 residues. The V and J ends lost 5 bases and 4 bases respectively, with 21 bases between them. Here immunoSEQ multiplex PCR was the method, and the copy in TCRdb shows in-frame clones only, minus some. The sample lists about 180,000 clones, around 85% occurring once. V gene TRBV11-2 combines with J gene TRBJ2-7; tentative D call: TRBD2 (6 bases). This TCR was sampled from a human donor with active or convalescent COVID-19. The donor label of this sample is uncertain. Source material: peripheral blood. CDR3 loop: CASSPGRTGAQYEQYF. DNA of the CDR3: TGTGCCAGCAGCCCAGGGAGGACGGGAGCCCAATACGAGCAGTACTTC.